Listed below are T cell receptor beta chains from one sample, sequenced in a study of T cells in Graves' hyperthyroidism and ophthalmopathy. TCRdb redid the calling of the multiplex PCR reads with MiXCR, one entry per CDR3 protein. The repertoire holds a few hundred thousand distinct CDR3 sequences, with roughly an eighth as singletons. Material: blood. Receptor source: a young woman with Graves' hyperthyroidism. Both conserved end residues are trimmed from each CDR3. The order of the fields is CDR3 protein, J gene, D gene, V gene. A D gene is named only where the DNA matches it firmly.

ASSEAATNTGELF | TRBJ2-2 | NA | TRBV2
ASSSGTYYTNEQF | TRBJ2-1 | NA | TRBV11-1
ASSPGQGYYGYT | TRBJ1-2 | TRBD1 | TRBV27
ASSSAGIGSGELF | TRBJ2-2 | NA | TRBV28
ASRAGGQSNYGYT | TRBJ1-2 | TRBD1 | TRBV12-3/TRBV12-4
ASSYSAGTGANVLT | TRBJ2-6 | NA | TRBV6-6
ASSPPKGVRNIQY | TRBJ2-4 | NA | TRBV18
SASWTSAADIQY | TRBJ2-4 | NA | TRBV20-1
ASSLFSDYGYT | TRBJ1-2 | NA | TRBV5-5
SVDSVNYGYT | TRBJ1-2 | NA | TRBV29-1